This entry is about one T cell receptor beta chain. Its antigen is not known. Autoimmune disease history or systemic immunosuppression meant exclusion. The sample is drawn from a study of OX40 agonist ivuxolimab in advanced cancers. At the level of the study: At approximately 80% male, the cohort had a mean age of around 56 years, ranging from about 23 to 80.

Study findings and constraints: Doses of 0.1 to 3.0 mg/kg were accompanied by clonal expansion of CD4+ and CD8+ blood T cells by week 6. Clonal expansion in partial responders at 0.1-3.0 mg/kg ranked among the lowest.

The germline V gene has CDR1 SGHTS and CDR2 YDEGEE. V lost 1 base and J lost 3; bases outside the gene matches: 9. The CDR3 runs 16 residues. Data came from immunoSEQ multiplex PCR; TCRdb stores just in-frame clones and leaves some out. Of approximately 60,000 clones listed, 75% to 85% were seen once; the top ten hold approximately 0.7%. Sequencing was performed on CD4+ or CD8+ T cells sorted from blood, taken in a trial of the OX40 agonist ivuxolimab. The chain has TRBV5-8 and TRBJ2-5; 7 nucleotides match TRBD2. This sequence originates from an adult with an advanced solid tumor such as melanoma, head and neck, liver or kidney cancer. The CDR3 nucleotides are TGTGCCAGCAGCTTGTCGGGTAGCGGGCATAAAGAGACCCAGTACTTC. This codes for CASSLSGSGHKETQYF.